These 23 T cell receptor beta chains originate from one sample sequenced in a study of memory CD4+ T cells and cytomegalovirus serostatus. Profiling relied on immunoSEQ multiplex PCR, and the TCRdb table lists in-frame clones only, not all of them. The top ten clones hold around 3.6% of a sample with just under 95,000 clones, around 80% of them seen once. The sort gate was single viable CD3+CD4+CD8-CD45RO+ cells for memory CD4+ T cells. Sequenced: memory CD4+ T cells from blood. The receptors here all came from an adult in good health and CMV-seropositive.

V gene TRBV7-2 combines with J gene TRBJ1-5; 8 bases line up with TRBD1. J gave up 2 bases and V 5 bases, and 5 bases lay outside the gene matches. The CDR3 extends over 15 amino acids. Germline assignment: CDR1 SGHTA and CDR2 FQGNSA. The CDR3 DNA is TGTGCCAGCAGCACGGGACAGGTGGGCAATCAGCCCCAGCATTTT. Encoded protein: CASSTGQVGNQPQHF. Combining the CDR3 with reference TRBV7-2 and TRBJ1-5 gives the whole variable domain GAGVSQSPSNKVTEKGKDVELRCDPISGHTALYWYRQSLGQGLEFLIYFQGNSAPDKSGLPSDRFSAERTGGSVSTLTIQRTQQEDSAVYLCASSTGQVGNQPQHFGDGTRLSIL.

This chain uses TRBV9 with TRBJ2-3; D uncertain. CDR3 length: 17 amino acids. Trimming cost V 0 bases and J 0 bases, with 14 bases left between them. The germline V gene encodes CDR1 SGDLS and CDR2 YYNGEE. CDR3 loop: CASSVGVQHTSTDTQYF. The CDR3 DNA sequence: TGTGCCAGCAGCGTAGGGGTCCAGCATACTAGCACAGATACGCAGTATTTT.

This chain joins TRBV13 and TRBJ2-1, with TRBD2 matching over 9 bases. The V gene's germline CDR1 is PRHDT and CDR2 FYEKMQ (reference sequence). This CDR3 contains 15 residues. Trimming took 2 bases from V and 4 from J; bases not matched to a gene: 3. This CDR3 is CASSLRLADYNEQFF. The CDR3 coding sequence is TGTGCCAGCAGCTTAAGACTAGCGGATTACAATGAGCAGTTCTTC.

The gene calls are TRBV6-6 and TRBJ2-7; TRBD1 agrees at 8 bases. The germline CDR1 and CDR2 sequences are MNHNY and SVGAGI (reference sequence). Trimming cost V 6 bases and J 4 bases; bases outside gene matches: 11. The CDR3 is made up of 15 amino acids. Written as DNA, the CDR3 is TGTGCCAGCAGACAACAGGGGGGCTCCGGGTACGAGCAGTACTTC. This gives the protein CASRQQGGSGYEQYF.

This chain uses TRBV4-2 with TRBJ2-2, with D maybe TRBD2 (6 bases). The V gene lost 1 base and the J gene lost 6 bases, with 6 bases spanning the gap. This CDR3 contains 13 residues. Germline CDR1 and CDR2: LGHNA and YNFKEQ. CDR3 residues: CASSQGDSGELFF. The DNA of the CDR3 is TGTGCCAGCAGCCAAGGGGACTCCGGGGAGCTGTTTTTT.

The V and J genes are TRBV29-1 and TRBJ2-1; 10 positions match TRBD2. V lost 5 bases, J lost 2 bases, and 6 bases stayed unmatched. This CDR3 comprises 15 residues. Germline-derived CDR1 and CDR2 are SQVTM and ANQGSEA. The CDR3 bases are TGCAGCGTTCGTCCAAGCGGGAGGGCCTACAATGAGCAGTTCTTC. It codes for CSVRPSGRAYNEQFF.

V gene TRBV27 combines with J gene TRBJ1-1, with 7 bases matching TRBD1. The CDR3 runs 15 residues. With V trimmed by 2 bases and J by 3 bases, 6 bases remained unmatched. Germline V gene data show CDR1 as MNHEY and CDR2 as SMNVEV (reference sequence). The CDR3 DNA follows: TGTGCCAGCAGTTTAATTCCAGGGGGGGACACTGAAGCTTTCTTT. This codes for CASSLIPGGDTEAFF.

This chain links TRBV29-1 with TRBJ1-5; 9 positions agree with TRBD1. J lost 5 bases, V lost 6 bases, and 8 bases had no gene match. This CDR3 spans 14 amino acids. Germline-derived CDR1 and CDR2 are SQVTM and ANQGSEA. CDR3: CSVRGTGIDQPQHF. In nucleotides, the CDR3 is TGCAGCGTGCGGGGGACAGGGATCGATCAGCCCCAGCATTTT.

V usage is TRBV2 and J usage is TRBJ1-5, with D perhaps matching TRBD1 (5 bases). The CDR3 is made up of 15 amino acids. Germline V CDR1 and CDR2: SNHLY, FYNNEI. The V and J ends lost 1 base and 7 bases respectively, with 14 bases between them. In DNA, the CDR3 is TGTGCCAGCAGTGAAGAGGGACGGGGGTCCCAGCCCCAGCATTTT. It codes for CASSEEGRGSQPQHF.

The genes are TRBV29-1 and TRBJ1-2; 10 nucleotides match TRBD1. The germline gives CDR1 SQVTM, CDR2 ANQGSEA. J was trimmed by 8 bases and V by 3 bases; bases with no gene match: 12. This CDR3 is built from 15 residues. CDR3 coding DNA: TGCAGCGTTGATGTGACAGGGGGCCCCTTTGGGGGCTACACCTTC. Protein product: CSVDVTGGPFGGYTF. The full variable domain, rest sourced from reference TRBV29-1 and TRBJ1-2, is SAVISQKPSRDICQRGTSLTIQCQVDSQVTMMFWYRQQPGQSLTLIATANQGSEATYESGFVIDKFPISRPNLTFSTLTVSNMSPEDSSIYLCSVDVTGGPFGGYTFGSGTRLTVV.

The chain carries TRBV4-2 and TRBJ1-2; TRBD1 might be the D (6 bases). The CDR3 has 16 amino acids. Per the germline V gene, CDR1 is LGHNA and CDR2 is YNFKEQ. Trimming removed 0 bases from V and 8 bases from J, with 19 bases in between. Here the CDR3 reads CASSQDKGGGSWGYTF. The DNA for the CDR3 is TGTGCCAGCAGCCAAGATAAGGGGGGCGGCTCGTGGGGCTACACCTTC.

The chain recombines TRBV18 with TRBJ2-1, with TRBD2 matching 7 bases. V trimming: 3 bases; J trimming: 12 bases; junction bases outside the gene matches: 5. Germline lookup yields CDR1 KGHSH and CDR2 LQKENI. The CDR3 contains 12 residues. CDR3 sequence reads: CASSPQGRGQFF. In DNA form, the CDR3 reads TGTGCCAGCTCACCCCAAGGGAGGGGGCAGTTCTTC.

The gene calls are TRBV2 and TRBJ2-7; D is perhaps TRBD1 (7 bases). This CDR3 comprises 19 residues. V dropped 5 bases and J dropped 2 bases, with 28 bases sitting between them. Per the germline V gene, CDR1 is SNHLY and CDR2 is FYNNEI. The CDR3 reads CASSSQLGGRGQLTYEQYF. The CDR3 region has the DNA TGTGCCAGCAGTTCCCAGTTGGGGGGAAGGGGACAGCTCACCTACGAGCAGTACTTC. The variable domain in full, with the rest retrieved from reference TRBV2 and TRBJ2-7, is EPEVTQTPSHQVTQMGQEVILRCVPISNHLYFYWYRQILGQKVEFLVSFYNNEISEKSEIFDDQFSVERPDGSNFTLKIRSTKLEDSAMYFCASSSQLGGRGQLTYEQYFGPGTRLTVT.

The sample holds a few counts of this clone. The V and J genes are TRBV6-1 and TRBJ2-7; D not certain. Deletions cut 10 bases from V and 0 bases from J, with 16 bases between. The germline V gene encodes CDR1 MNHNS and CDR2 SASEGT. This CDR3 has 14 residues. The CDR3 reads CATKTRFSSYEQYF. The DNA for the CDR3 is TGTGCCACCAAGACTCGTTTCAGCTCCTACGAGCAGTACTTC.

DNA of the CDR3: TGTGCCAGCAGCTTAGGGCTAGCGGGAGCGACGAGCTCCTACAATGAGCAGTTCTTC. This codes for CASSLGLAGATSSYNEQFF. The genes are TRBV7-9 and TRBJ2-1, with TRBD2 matching over 10 bases. The germline V gene encodes CDR1 SEHNR and CDR2 FQNEAQ (reference sequence). The CDR3 has 19 residues. V lost 1 base to trimming and J lost 0 bases; unmatched junction nucleotides: 9.

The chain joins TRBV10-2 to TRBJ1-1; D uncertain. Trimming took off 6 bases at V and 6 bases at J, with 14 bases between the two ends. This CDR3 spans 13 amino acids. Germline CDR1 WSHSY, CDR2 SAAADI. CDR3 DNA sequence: TGCGCCAGCAGGGACTCGTCGCGGCCTGAAGCTTTCTTT. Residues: CASRDSSRPEAFF.

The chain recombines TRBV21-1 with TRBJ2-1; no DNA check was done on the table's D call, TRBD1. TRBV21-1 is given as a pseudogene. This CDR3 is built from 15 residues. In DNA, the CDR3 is TGTGCCAGCAGCAAAGGTGATACAGGGGGGACTGAGCAGTTCTTC. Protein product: CASSKGDTGGTEQFF.

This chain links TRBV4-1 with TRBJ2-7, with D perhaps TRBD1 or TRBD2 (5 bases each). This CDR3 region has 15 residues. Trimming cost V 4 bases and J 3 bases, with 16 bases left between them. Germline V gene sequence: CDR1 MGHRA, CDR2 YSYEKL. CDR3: CASSRGTADHYEQYF. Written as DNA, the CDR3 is TGCGCCAGCAGCCGAGGGACGGCAGATCACTACGAGCAGTACTTC.

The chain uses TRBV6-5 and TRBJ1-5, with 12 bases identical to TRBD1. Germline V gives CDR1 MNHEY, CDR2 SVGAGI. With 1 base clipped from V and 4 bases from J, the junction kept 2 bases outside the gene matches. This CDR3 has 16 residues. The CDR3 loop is CASSYWGQGANQPQHF. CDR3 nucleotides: TGTGCCAGCAGTTACTGGGGACAGGGGGCAAATCAGCCCCAGCATTTT.

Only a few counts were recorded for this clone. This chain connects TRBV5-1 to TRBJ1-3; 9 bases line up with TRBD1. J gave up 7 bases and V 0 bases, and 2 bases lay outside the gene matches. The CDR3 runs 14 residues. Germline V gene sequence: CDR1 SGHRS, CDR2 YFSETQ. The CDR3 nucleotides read TGCGCCAGCAGCTTGGGGGACAGGGCTAACACCATATATTTT. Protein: CASSLGDRANTIYF.

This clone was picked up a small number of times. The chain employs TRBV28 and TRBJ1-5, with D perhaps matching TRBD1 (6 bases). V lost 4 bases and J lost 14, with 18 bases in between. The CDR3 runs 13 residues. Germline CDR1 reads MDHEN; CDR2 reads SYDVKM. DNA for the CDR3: TGTGCCAGCAGTTCCCTAACAGGGTTATTTGAGCATTTT. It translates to CASSSLTGLFEHF.

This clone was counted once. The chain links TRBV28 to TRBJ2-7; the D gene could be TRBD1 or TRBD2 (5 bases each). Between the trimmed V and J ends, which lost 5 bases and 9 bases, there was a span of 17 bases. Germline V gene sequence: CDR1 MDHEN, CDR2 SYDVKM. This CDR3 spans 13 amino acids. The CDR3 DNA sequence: TGTGCCAGCAGTCAGGGACCGACCTACCGGCAGTACTTC. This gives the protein CASSQGPTYRQYF.

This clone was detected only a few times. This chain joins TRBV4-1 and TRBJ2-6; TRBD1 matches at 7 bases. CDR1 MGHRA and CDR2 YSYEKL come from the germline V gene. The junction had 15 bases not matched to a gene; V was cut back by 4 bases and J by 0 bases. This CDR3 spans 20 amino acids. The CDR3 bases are TGCGCCAGCAGCCGCCCGACCGGGACACAGGGGTTCTCTGGGGCCAACGTCCTGACTTTC. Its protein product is CASSRPTGTQGFSGANVLTF.